Sequencing of this T cell receptor (beta chain) was carried out in a study of OX40 agonist ivuxolimab in advanced cancers. For the study at large: All patients had ivuxolimab intravenously every 2 weeks at 0.01 to 10 mg/kg. Study-wide results and caveats: CD4+ and CD8+ blood T cells expanded clonally by week 6 at 0.1 to 3.0 mg/kg.

Patients with a history of autoimmune disease or on systemic immunosuppression were excluded. Drawing of blood for sampling happened at baseline, at cycle 4 day 1, and at cycle 7 day 1. On this clone: Antigen: not known.

Profiling relied on immunoSEQ multiplex PCR, and the TCRdb table lists in-frame clones only, not all of them. Of about 64,000 clones in the sample, about four fifths were seen once. The sequence was collected from an adult with an advanced solid tumor such as melanoma, head and neck, liver or kidney cancer. The specimen comprised CD4+ or CD8+ T cells sorted from blood, sampled in a trial of the OX40 agonist ivuxolimab.

CDR3 in amino acids: CASSVEGGRNTEAFF. The CDR3 bases are TGTGCCAGTAGTGTGGAGGGGGGCCGGAACACTGAAGCTTTCTTT. This chain uses TRBV19 with TRBJ1-1; the D gene is possibly TRBD1 (6 bases). The CDR3 consists of 15 residues. Germline V gives CDR1 LNHDA, CDR2 SQIVND (reference sequence). The V end lost 5 bases, the J end lost 1 base, and 14 bases lay between the germline ends.